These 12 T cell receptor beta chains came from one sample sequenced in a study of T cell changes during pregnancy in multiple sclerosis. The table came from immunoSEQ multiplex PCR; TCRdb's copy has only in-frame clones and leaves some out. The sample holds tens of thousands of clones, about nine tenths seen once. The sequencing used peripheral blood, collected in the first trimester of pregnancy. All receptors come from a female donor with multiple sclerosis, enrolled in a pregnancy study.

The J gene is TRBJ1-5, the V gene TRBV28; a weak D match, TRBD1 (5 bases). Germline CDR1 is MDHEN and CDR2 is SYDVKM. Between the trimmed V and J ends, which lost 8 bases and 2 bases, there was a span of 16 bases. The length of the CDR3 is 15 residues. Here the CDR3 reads CASQGHADGNQPQHF. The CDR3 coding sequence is TGTGCCAGCCAGGGCCACGCAGACGGCAATCAGCCCCAGCATTTT.

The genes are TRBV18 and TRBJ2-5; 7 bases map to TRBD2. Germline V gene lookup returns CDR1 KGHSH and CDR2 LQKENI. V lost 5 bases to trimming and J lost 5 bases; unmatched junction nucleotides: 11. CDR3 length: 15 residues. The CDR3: CASSFSAGTMETQYF. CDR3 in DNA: TGTGCCAGCTCATTTTCGGCCGGGACTATGGAGACCCAGTACTTC.

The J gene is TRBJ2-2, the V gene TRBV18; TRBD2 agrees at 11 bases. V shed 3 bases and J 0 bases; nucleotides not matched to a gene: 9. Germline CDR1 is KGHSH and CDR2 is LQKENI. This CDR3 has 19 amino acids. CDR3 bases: TGTGCCAGCTCACCCGTATTGACTAGCGGGATTTCGAACACCGGGGAGCTGTTTTTT. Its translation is CASSPVLTSGISNTGELFF. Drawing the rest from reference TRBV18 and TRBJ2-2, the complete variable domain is NAGVMQNPRHLVRRRGQEARLRCSPMKGHSHVYWYRQLPEEGLKFMVYLQKENIIDESGMPKERFSAEFPKEGPSILRIQQVVRGDSAAYFCASSPVLTSGISNTGELFFGEGSRLTVL.

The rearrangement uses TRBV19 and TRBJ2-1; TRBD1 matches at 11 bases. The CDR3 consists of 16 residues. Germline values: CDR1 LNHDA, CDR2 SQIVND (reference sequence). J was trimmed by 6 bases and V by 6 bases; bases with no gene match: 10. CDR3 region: CASSVMGQGGSNEQFF. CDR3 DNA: TGTGCCAGTAGCGTAATGGGACAGGGGGGAAGCAATGAGCAGTTCTTC.

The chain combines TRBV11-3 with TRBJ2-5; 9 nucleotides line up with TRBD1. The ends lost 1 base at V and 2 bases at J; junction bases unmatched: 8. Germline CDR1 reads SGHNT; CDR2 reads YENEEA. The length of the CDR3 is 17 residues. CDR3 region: CASSLGTGGLGQETQYF. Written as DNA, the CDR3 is TGTGCCAGCAGCTTAGGAACAGGGGGCCTGGGGCAAGAGACCCAGTACTTC.

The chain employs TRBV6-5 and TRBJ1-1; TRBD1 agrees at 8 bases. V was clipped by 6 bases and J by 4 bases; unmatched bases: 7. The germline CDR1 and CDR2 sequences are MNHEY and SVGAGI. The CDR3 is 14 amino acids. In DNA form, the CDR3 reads TGTGCCAGCAGACCACAGGGGGACGGCACTGAAGCTTTCTTT. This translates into CASRPQGDGTEAFF.

The CDR3 bases are TGCGCCAGCAGCCAATATCGGATGATAGCGGGAGCTGACTACGAGCAGTACTTC. The encoded protein is CASSQYRMIAGADYEQYF. The rearrangement joins TRBV4-3 to TRBJ2-7; 9 nucleotides line up with TRBD2. The CDR3 consists of 18 residues. V gave up 2 bases and J gave up 3 bases; unmatched junction bases: 14. Germline V CDR1 and CDR2: LGHNA, YSLEER.

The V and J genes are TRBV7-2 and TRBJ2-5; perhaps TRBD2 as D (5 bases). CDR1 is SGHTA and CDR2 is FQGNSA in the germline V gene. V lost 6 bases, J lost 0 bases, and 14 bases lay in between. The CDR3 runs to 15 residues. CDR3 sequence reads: CASSHSGLDQETQYF. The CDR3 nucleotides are TGTGCCAGCAGTCATTCCGGACTGGACCAAGAGACCCAGTACTTC.

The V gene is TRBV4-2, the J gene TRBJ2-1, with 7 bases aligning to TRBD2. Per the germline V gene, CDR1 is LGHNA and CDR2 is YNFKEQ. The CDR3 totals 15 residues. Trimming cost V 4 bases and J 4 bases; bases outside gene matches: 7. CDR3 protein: CASSPGLEAYNEQFF. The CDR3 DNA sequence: TGTGCCAGCAGCCCTGGACTAGAGGCATACAATGAGCAGTTCTTC.

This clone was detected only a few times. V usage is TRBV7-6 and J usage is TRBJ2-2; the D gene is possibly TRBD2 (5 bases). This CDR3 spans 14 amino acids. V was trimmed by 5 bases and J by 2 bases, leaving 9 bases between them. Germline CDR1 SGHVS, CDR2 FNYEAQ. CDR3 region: CASSLDSNTGELFF. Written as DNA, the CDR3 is TGTGCCAGCAGCCTGGACTCTAACACCGGGGAGCTGTTTTTT.

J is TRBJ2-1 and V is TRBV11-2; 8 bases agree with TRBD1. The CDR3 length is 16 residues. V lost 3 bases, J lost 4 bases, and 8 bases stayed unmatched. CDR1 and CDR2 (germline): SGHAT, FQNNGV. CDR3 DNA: TGTGCCAGCAGCTTGGTGACAGGGGTAGGTTACAATGAGCAGTTCTTC. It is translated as CASSLVTGVGYNEQFF.

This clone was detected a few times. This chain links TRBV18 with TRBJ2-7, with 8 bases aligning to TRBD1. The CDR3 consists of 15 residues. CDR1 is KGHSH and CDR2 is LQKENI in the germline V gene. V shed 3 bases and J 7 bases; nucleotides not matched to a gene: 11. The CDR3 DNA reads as TGTGCCAGCTCACCCAACGGACAGGGTTCGGGGGAGCAGTACTTC. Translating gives CASSPNGQGSGEQYF.